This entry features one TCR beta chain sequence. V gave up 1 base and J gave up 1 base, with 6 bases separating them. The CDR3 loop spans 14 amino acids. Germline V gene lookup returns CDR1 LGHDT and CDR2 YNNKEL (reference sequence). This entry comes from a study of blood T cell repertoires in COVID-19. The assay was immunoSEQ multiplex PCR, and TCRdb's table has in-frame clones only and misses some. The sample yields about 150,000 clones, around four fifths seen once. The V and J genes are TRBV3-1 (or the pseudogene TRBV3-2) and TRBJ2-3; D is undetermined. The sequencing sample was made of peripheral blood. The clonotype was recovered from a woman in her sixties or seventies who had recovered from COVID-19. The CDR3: CASSQVTGTDTQYF. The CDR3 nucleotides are TGTGCCAGCAGCCAAGTAACGGGCACAGATACGCAGTATTTT.